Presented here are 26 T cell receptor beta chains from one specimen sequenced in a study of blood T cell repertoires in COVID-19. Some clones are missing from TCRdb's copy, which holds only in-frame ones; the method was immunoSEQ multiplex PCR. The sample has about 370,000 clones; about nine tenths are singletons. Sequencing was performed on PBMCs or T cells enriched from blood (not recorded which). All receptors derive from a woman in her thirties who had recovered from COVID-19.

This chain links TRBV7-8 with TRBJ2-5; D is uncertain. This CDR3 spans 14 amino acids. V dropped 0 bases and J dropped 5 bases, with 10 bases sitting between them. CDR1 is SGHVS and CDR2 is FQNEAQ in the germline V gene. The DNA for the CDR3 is TGTGCCAGCAGCTTAGCGTCTCGCTACGAGACCCAGTACTTC. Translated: CASSLASRYETQYF.

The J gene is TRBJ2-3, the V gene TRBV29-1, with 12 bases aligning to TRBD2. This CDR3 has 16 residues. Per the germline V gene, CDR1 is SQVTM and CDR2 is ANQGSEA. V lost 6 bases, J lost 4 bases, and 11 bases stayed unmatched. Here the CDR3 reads CSVRGPSGGASDTQYF. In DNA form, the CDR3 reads TGCAGCGTGAGAGGACCTAGCGGGGGGGCATCAGATACGCAGTATTTT.

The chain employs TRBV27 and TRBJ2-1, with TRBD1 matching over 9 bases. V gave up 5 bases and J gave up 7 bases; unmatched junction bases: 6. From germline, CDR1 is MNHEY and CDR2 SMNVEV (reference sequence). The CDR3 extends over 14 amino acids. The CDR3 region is CASSPGQGWNEQFF. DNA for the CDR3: TGTGCCAGCAGTCCAGGACAGGGGTGGAATGAGCAGTTCTTC.

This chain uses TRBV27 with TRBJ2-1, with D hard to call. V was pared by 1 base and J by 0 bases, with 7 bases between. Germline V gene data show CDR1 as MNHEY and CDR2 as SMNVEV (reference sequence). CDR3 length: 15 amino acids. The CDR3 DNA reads TGTGCCAGCAGTTTATACTTGAGCTCCTACAATGAGCAGTTCTTC. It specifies CASSLYLSSYNEQFF.

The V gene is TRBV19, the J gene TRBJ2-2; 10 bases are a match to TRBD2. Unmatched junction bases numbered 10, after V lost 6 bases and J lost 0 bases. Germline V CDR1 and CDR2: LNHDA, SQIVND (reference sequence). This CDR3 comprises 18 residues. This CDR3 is CASSAAPLAGANTGELFF. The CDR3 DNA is TGTGCCAGTAGCGCTGCACCTCTAGCGGGGGCGAACACCGGGGAGCTGTTTTTT.

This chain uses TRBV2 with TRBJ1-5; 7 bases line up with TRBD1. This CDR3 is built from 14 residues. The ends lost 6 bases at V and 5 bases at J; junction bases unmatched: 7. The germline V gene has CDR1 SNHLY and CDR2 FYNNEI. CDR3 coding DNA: TGTGCCAGCAGCCCGACCAGGGGGTATCAGCCCCAGCATTTT. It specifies CASSPTRGYQPQHF.

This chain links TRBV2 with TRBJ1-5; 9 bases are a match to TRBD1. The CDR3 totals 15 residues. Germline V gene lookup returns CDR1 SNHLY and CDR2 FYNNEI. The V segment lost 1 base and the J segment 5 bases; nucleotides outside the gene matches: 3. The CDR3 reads CASSEVRQGDQPQHF. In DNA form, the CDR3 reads TGTGCCAGCAGTGAAGTGAGACAGGGGGATCAGCCCCAGCATTTT.

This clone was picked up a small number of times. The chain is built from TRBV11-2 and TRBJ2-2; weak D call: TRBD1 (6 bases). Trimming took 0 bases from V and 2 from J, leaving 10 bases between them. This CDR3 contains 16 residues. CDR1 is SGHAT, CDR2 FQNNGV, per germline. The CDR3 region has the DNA TGTGCCAGCAGCTTAGATCAGGGGTTAAACACCGGGGAGCTGTTTTTT. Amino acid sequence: CASSLDQGLNTGELFF.

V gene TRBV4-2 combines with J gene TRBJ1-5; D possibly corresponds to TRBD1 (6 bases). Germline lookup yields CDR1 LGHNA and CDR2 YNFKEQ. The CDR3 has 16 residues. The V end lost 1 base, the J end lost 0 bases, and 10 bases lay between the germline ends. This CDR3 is CASSQGSDSSNQPQHF. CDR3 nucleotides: TGTGCCAGCAGCCAAGGTTCGGACAGTAGCAATCAGCCCCAGCATTTT.

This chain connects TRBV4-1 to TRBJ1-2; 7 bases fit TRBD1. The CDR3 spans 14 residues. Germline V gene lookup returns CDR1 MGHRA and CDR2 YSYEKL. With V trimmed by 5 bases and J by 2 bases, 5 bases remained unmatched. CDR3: CASSKPGQNYGYTF. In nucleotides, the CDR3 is TGCGCCAGCAGCAAACCGGGACAGAACTATGGCTACACCTTC.

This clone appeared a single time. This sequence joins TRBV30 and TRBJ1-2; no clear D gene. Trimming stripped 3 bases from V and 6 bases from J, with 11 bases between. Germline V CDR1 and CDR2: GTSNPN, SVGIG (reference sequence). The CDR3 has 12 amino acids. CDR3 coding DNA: TGTGCCTGGAGCTCGGGAGGGAATGGCTACACCTTC. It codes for CAWSSGGNGYTF.

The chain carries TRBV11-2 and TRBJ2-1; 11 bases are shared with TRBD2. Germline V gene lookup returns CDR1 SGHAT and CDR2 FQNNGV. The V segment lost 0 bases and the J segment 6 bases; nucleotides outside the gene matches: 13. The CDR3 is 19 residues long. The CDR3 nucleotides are TGTGCCAGCAGCTTAGATGATATTACGGGACTAGCGGATGGCAATGAGCAGTTCTTC. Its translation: CASSLDDITGLADGNEQFF. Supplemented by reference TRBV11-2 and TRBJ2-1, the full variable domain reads EAGVAQSPRYKIIEKRQSVAFWCNPISGHATLYWYQQILGQGPKLLIQFQNNGVVDDSQLPKDRFSAERLKGVDSTLKIQPAKLEDSAVYLCASSLDDITGLADGNEQFFGPGTRLTVL.

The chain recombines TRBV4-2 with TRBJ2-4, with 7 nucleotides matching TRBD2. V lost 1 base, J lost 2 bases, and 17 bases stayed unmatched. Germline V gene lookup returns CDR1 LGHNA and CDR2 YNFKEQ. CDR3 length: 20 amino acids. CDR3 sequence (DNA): TGTGCCAGCAGCCAAGTCGTCGGACTAGTTGGTTTTCCTACCAAAAACATTCAGTACTTC. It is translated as CASSQVVGLVGFPTKNIQYF.

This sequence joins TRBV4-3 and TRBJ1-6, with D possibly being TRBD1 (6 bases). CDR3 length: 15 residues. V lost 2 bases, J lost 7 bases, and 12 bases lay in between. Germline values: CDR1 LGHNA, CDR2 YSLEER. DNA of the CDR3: TGCGCCAGCAGCCAATTCCAGGGGAGCAATTCACCCCTCCACTTT. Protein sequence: CASSQFQGSNSPLHF.

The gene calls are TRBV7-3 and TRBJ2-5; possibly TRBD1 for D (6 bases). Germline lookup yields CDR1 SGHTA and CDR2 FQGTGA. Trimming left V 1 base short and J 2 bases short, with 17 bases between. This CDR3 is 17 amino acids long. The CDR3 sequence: CASSLNPPGAIQETQYF. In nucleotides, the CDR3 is TGTGCCAGCAGCTTAAACCCCCCAGGGGCGATTCAAGAGACCCAGTACTTC.

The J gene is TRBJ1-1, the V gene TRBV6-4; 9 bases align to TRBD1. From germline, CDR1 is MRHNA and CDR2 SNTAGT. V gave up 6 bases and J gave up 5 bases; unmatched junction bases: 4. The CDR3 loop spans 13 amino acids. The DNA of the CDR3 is TGTGCCAGCAGAAGACAGGGGGGGACTGAAGCTTTCTTT. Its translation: CASRRQGGTEAFF.

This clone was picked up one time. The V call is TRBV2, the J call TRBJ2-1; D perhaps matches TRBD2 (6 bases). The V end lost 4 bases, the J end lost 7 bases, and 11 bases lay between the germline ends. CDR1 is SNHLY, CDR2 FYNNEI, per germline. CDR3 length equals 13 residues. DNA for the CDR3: TGTGCCAGCAGTGCGCAGGAGGGGAATGAGCAGTTCTTC. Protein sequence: CASSAQEGNEQFF.

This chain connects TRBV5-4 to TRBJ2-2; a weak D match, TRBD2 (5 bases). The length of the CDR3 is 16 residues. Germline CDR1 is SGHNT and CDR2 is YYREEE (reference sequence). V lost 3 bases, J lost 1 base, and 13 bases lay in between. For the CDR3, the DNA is TGTGCCAGCAGCTCCAGCGGAAGCCTGAACACCGGGGAGCTGTTTTTT. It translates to CASSSSGSLNTGELFF.

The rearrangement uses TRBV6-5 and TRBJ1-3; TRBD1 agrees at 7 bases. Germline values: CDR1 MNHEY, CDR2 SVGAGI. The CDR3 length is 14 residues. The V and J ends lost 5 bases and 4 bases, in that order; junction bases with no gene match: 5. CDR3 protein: CASSPTGAGNTIYF. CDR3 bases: TGTGCCAGCAGTCCAACAGGGGCCGGAAACACCATATATTTT.

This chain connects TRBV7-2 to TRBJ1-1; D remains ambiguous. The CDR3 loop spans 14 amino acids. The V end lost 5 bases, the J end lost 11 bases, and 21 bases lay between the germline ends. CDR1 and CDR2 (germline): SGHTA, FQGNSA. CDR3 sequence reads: CASSPTSLGRAAFF. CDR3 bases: TGTGCCAGCAGCCCGACCTCTCTTGGGCGTGCGGCTTTCTTT.

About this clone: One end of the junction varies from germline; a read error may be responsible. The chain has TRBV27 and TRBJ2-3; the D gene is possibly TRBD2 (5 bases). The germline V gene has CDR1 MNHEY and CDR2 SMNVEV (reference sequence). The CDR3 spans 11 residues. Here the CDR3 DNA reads TGTGCCAGCACCCTGGGAGCCAACTGGTTTTTT. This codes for CASTLGANWFF.

DNA of the CDR3: TGTGCCACCAGTTCCTATATGACCGGGGAGCTGTTTTTT. It translates to CATSSYMTGELFF. The rearrangement joins TRBV24-1 to TRBJ2-2; D remains ambiguous. The germline V and J ends were trimmed by 6 bases and 5 bases, with 9 bases remaining between them. CDR3 length: 13 amino acids. Germline CDR1 KGHDR, CDR2 SFDVKD.

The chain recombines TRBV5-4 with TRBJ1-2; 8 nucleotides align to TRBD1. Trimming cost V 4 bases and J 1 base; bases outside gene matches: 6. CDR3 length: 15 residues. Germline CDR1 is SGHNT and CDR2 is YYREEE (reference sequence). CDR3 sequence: CASSPGGRVNYGYTF. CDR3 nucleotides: TGTGCCAGCAGCCCAGGGGGCAGGGTTAACTATGGCTACACCTTC.

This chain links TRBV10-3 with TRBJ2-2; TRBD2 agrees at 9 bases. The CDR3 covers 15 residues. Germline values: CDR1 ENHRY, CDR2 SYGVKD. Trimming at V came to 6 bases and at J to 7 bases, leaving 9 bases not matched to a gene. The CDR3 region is CAIRLAGSPGGELFF. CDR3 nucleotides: TGTGCCATCAGGCTAGCGGGAAGTCCGGGCGGGGAGCTGTTTTTT.

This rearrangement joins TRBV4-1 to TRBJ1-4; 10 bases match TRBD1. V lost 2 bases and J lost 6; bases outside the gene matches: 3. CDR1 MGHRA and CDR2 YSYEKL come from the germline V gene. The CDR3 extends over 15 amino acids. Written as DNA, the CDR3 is TGCGCCAGCAGCCAACCCGGGACAGGGGATGAAAAACTGTTTTTT. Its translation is CASSQPGTGDEKLFF.

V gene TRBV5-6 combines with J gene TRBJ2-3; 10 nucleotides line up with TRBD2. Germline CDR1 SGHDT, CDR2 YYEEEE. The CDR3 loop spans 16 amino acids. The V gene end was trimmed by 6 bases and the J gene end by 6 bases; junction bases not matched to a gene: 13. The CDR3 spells CASTDSGLARRDTQYF. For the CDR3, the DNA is TGTGCCAGCACCGACTCGGGACTAGCGAGGAGGGATACGCAGTATTTT. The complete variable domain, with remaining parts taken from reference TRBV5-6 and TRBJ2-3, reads DAGVTQSPTHLIKTRGQQVTLRCSPKSGHDTVSWYQQALGQGPQFIFQYYEEEERQRGNFPDRFSGHQFPNYSSELNVNALLLGDSALYLCASTDSGLARRDTQYFGPGTRLTVL.